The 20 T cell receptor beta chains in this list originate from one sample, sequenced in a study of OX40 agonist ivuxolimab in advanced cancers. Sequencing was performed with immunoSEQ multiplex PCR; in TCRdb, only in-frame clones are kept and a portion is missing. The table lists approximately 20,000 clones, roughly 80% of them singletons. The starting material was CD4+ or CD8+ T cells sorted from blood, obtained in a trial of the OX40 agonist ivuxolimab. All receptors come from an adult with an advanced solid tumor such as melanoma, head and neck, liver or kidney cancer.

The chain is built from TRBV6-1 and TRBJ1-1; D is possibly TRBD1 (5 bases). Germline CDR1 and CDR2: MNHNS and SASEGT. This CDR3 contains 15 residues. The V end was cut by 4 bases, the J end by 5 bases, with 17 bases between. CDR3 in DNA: TGTGCCAGCAGTGGTGGGACCGGGGGGAGTACTGAAGCTTTCTTT. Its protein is CASSGGTGGSTEAFF.

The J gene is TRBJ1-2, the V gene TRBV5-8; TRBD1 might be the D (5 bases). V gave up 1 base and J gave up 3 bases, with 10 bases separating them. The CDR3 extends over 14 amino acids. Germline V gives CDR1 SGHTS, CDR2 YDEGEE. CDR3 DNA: TGTGCCAGCAGCTTGAAGGGGAGAGACTATGGCTACACCTTC. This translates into CASSLKGRDYGYTF. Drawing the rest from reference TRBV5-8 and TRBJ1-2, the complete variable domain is EAGVTQSPTHLIKTRGQQATLRCSPISGHTSVYWYQQALGLGLQFLLWYDEGEERNRGNFPPRFSGRQFPNYSSELNVNALELEDSALYLCASSLKGRDYGYTFGSGTRLTVV.

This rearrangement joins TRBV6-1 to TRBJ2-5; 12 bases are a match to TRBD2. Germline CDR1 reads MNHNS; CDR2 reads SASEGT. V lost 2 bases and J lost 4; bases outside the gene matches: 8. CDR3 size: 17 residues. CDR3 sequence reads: CASSEQGAGLAGETQYF. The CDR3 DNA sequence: TGTGCCAGCAGTGAACAGGGGGCGGGACTAGCGGGAGAGACCCAGTACTTC.

The CDR3 nucleotides read TGCGCCAGCAATAGGGCAGGGGGCCTCAATGAGCAGTTCTTC. Translated: CASNRAGGLNEQFF. The chain employs TRBV10-2 and TRBJ2-1, with TRBD1 identical over 8 bases. V was pared by 7 bases and J by 6 bases, with 8 bases of the junction left unmatched. From germline, CDR1 is WSHSY and CDR2 SAAADI. This CDR3 has 14 amino acids.

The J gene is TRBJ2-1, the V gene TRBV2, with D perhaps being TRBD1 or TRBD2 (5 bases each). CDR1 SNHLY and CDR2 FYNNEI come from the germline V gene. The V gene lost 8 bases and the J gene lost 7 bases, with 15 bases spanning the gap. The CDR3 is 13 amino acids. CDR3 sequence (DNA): TGTGCCAGCGGGAGACAGCCGGGAAATGAGCAGTTCTTC. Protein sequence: CASGRQPGNEQFF.

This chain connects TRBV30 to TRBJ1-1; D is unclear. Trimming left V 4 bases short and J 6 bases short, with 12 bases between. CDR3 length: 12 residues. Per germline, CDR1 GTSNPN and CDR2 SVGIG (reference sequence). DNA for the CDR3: TGTGCCTGGACAGAGAGAGCCGCTGAAGCTTTCTTT. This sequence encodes CAWTERAAEAFF. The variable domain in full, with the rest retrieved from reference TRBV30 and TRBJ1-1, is SQTIHQWPATLVQPVGSPLSLECTVEGTSNPNLYWYRQAAGRGLQLLFYSVGIGQISSEVPQNLSASRPQDRQFILSSKKLLLSDSGFYLCAWTERAAEAFFGQGTRLTVV.

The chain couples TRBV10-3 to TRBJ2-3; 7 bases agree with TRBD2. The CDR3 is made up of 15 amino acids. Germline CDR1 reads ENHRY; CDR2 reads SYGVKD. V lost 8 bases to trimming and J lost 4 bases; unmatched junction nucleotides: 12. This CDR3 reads CAIAIGGSGADTQYF. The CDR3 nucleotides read TGTGCCATCGCCATAGGCGGGAGTGGGGCAGATACGCAGTATTTT.

The DNA for the CDR3 is TGTGCCAGCAGCGTAGGGGGTCAAGAGACCCAGTACTTC. Translating it yields CASSVGGQETQYF. The V call is TRBV9, the J call TRBJ2-5; D not certain. Per germline, CDR1 SGDLS and CDR2 YYNGEE. V dropped 0 bases and J dropped 2 bases, with 5 bases sitting between them. The CDR3 has 13 amino acids.

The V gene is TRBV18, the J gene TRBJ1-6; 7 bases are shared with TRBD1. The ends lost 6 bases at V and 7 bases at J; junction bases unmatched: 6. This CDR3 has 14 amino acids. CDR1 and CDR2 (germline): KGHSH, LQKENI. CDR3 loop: CASSTQGINSPLHF. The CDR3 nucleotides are TGTGCCAGCTCGACACAGGGGATCAATTCACCCCTCCACTTT.

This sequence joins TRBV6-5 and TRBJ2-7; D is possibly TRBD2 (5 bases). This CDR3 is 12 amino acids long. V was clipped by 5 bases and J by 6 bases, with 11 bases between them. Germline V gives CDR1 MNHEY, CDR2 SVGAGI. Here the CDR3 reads CASSGGPVEQYF. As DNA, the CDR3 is TGTGCCAGCAGTGGAGGACCCGTCGAGCAGTACTTC.

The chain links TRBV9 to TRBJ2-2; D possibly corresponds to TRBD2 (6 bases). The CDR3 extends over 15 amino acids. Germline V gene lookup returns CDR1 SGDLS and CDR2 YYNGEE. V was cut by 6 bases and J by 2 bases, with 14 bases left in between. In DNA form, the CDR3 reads TGTGCCAGCACACGGGAGAACATTAACACCGGGGAGCTGTTTTTT. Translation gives CASTRENINTGELFF.

CDR3 protein: CASSYEQGTLNYGYTF. CDR3 nucleotides: TGTGCCAGCTCATATGAACAGGGTACCCTCAACTATGGCTACACCTTC. The rearrangement links TRBV18 to TRBJ1-2; D may be TRBD1 (6 bases). V was shortened by 5 bases and J by 2 bases, with 18 bases between the two germline ends. From germline, CDR1 is KGHSH and CDR2 LQKENI. CDR3 length: 16 amino acids.

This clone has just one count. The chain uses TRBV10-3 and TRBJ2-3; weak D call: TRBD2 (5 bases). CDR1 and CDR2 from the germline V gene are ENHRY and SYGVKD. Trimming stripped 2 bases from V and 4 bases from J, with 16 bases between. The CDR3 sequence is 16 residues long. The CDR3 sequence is CAISERLIPRSDTQYF. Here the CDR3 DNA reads TGTGCCATCAGTGAGAGACTAATCCCACGGTCAGATACGCAGTATTTT.

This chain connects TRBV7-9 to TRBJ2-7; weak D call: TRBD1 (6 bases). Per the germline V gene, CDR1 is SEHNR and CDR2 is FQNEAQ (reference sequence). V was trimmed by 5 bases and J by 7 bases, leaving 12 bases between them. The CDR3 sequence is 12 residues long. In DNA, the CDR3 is TGTGCCAGCAGCCGAGGGGGTGGGGAGCAGTACTTC. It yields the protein CASSRGGGEQYF. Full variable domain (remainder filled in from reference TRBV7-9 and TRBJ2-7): DTGVSQNPRHKITKRGQNVTFRCDPISEHNRLYWYRQTLGQGPEFLTYFQNEAQLEKSRLLSDRFSAERPKGSFSTLEIQRTEQGDSAMYLCASSRGGGEQYFGPGTRLTVT.

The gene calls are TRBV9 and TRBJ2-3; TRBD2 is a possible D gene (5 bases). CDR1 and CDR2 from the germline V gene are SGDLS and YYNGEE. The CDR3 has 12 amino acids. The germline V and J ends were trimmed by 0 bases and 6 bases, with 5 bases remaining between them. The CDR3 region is CASSVAGDTQYF. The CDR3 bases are TGTGCCAGCAGCGTAGCGGGGGATACGCAGTATTTT.

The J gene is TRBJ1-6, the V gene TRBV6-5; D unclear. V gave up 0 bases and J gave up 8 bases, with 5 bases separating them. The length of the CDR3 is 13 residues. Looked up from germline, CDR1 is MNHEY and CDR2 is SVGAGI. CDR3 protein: CASSYSGYSPLHF. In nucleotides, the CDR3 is TGTGCCAGCAGTTACTCGGGGTATTCACCCCTCCACTTT.

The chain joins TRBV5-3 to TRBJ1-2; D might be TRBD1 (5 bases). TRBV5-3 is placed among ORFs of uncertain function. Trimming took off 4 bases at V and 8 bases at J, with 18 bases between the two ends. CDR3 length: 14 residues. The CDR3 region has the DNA TGTGCCAGAAGCCCGGGGACGACGGACGAGGGCTACACCTTC. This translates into CARSPGTTDEGYTF.

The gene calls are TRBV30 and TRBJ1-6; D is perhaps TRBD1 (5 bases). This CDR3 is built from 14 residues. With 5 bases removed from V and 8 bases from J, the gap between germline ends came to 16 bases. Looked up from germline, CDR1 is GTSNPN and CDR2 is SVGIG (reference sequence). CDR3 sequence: CAWAQGGRYSPLHF. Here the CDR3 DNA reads TGTGCCTGGGCCCAGGGAGGGAGATATTCACCCCTCCACTTT.

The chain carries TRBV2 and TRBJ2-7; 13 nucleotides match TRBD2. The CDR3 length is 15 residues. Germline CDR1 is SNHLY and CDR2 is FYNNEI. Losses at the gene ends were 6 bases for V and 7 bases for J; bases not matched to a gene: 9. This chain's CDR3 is CASRRGTSGVSEQYF. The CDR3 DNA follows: TGTGCCAGCAGAAGAGGGACTAGCGGGGTCTCGGAGCAGTACTTC. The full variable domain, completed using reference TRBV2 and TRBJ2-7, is EPEVTQTPSHQVTQMGQEVILRCVPISNHLYFYWYRQILGQKVEFLVSFYNNEISEKSEIFDDQFSVERPDGSNFTLKIRSTKLEDSAMYFCASRRGTSGVSEQYFGPGTRLTVT.

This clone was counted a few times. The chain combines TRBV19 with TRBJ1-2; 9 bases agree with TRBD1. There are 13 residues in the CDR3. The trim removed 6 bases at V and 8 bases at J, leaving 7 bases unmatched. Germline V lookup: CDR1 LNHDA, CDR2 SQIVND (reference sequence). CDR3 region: CASRRTGEDGYTF. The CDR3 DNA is TGTGCCAGTAGACGGACAGGGGAGGACGGCTACACCTTC.